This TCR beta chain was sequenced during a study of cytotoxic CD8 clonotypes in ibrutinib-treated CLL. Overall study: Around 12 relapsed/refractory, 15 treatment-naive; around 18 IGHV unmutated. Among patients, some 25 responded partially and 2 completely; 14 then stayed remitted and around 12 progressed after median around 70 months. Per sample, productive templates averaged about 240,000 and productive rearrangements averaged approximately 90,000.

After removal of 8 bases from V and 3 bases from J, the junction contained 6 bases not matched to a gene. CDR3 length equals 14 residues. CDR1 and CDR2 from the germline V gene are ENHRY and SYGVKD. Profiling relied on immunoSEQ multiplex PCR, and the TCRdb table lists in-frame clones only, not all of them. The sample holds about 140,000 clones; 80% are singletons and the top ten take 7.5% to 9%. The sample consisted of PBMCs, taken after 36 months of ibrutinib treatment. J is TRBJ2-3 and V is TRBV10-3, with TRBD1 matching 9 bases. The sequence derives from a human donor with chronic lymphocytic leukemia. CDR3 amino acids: CAIGTGGWTDTQYF. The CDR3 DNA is TGTGCCATCGGAACAGGGGGCTGGACAGATACGCAGTATTTT.